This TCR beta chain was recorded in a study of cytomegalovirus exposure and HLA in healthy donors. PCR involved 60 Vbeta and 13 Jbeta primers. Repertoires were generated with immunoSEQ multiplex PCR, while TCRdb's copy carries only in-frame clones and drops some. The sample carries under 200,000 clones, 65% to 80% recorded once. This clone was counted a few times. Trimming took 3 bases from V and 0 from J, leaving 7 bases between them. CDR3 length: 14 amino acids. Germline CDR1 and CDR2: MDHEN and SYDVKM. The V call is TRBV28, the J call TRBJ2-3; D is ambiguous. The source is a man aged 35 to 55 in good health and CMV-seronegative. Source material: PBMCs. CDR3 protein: CASSLSRSTDTQYF. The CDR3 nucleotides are TGTGCCAGCAGTTTGAGTAGAAGCACAGATACGCAGTATTTT. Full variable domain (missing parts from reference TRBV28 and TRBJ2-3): DVKVTQSSRYLVKRTGEKVFLECVQDMDHENMFWYRQDPGLGLRLIYFSYDVKMKEKGDIPEGYSVSREKKERFSLILESASTNQTSMYLCASSLSRSTDTQYFGPGTRLTVL.